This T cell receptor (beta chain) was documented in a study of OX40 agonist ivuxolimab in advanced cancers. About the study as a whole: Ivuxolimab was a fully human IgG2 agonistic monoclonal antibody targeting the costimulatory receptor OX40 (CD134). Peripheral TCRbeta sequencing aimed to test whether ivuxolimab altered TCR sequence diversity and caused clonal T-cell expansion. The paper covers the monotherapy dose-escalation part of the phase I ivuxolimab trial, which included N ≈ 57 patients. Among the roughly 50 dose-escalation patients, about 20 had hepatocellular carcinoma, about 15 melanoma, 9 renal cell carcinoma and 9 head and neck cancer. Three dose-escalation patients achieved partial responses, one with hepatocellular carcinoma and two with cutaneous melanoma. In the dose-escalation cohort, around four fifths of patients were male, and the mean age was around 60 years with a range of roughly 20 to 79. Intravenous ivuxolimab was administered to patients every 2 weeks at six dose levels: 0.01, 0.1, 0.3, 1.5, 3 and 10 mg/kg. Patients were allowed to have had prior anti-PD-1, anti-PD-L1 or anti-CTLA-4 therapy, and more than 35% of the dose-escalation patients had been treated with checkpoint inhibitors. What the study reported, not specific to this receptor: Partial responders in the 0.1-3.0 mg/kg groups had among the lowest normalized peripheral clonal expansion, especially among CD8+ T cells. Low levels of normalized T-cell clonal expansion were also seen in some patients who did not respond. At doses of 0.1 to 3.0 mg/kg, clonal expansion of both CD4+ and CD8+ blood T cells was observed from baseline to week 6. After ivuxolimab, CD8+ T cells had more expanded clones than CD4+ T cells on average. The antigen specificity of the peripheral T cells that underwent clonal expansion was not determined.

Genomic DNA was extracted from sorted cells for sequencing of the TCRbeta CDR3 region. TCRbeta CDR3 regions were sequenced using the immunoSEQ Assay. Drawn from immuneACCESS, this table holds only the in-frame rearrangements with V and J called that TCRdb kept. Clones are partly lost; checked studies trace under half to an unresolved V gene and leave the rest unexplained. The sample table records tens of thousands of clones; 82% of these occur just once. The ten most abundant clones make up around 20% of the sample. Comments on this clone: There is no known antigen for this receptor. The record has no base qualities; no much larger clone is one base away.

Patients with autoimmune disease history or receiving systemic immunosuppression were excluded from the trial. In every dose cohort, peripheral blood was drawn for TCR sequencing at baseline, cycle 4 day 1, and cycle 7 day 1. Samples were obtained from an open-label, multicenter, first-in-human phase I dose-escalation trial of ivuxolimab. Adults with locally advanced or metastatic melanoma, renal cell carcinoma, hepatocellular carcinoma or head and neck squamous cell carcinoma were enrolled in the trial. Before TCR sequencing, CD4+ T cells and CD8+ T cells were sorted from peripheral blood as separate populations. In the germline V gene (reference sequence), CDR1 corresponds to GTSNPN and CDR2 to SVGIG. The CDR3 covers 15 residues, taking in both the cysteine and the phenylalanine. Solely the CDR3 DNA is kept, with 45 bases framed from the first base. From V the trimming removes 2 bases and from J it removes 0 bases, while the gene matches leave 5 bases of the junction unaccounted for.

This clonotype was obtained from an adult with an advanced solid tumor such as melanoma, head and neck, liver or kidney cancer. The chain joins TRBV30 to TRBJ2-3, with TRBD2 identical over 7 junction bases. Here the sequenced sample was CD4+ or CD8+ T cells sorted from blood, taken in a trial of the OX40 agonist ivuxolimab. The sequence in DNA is TGTGCCTGGAGTCCCCTAGCGGTTAGCACAGATACGCAGTATTTT. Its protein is CAWSPLAVSTDTQYF.